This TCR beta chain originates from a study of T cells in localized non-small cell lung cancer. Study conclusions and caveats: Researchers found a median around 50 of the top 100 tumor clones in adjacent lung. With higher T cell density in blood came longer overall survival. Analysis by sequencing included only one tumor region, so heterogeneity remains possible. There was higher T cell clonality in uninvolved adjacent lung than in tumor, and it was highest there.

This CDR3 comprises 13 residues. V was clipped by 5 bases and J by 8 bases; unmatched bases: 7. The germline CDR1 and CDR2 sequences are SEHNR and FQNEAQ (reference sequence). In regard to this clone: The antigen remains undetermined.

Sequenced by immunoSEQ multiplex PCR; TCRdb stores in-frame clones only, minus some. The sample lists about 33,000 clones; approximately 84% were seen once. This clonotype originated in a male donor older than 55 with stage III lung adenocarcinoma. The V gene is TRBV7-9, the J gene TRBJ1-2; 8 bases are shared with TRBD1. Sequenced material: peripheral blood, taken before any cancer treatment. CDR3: CASSPDRVGGYTF. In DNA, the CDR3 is TGTGCCAGCAGCCCGGACAGGGTGGGGGGCTACACCTTC.